The sequence of this TCR beta chain was determined in a study of blood T cell repertoires in COVID-19. Some clones are missing from TCRdb's copy, which holds only in-frame ones; the method was immunoSEQ multiplex PCR. This sample carries 190,000 or so clones, 80% to 90% of them seen once, and the ten largest clones take roughly 4%. The CDR3 runs to 15 residues. CDR1 and CDR2 from the germline V gene are SGDLS and YYNGEE. With 6 bases removed from V and 0 bases from J, the gap between germline ends came to 13 bases. V usage is TRBV9 and J usage is TRBJ1-3; D might be TRBD1 (5 bases). The TCR originated in a woman in her 30s who had been exposed to COVID-19. Material for sequencing was PBMCs or T cells enriched from blood (not recorded which). This CDR3 reads CASTEGVSSGNTIYF. CDR3 coding DNA: TGTGCCAGCACCGAAGGGGTCAGCTCTGGAAACACCATATATTTT.